This T cell receptor beta chain was captured in a study of cytotoxic CD8 clonotypes in ibrutinib-treated CLL. General study findings and limits: Public clonotypes, an uncommon group, contracted or remained stable on treatment.

Here immunoSEQ multiplex PCR was the method, and the copy in TCRdb shows in-frame clones only, minus some. The sample includes 300,000 to 350,000 clones, roughly 85% seen only once; the top ten take roughly 7%. Concerning this clone itself: The antigen is not known.

This CDR3 spans 13 amino acids. Germline lookup yields CDR1 MNHEY and CDR2 SMNVEV (reference sequence). V was pared by 2 bases and J by 7 bases, with 8 bases between. The material sequenced was PBMCs, taken before ibrutinib treatment. J is TRBJ1-4 and V is TRBV27; D gene unclear. The receptor was derived from a human donor with chronic lymphocytic leukemia. The CDR3 spells CASSLGFGEKLFF. CDR3 bases: TGTGCCAGCAGTTTAGGGTTTGGTGAAAAACTGTTTTTT.